A selection of T cell receptor beta chains follows, all from one sample in a study of blood T cells in healthy people across ages. TCRdb re-called the 5' RACE reads through MiXCR, storing one row per CDR3 protein. The sample has approximately 600,000 distinct CDR3 sequences, approximately 59% seen once; the top ten hold around 37%. Sequencing was carried out using blood. Receptors were obtained from a man in his sixties in good health. Each CDR3 is given with its conserved first and last residue. The order of the fields is J gene, clone size, V gene, D gene, CDR3 protein, CDR3 DNA. D genes are given only for firm matches. Not all rows give a size; the values are once, few, many and, for expanded clones, a class.

TRBJ1-1 NA TRBV15 NA CATSRDTGAEAFF TGTGCCACCAGCAGAGACACGGGCGCTGAAGCTTTCTTT
TRBJ2-2 NA TRBV24-1 TRBD1 CATSEWTGDTGELFF TGTGCCACCAGTGAGTGGACAGGGGACACCGGGGAGCTGTTTTTT
TRBJ2-5 NA TRBV29-1 TRBD1 CSGDGQGETQYF TGCAGCGGGGATGGACAGGGGGAGACCCAGTACTTC
TRBJ1-4 NA TRBV12-3/TRBV12-4 NA CASSIQGSNEKLFF TGTGCCAGCAGTATCCAGGGGTCTAATGAAAAACTGTTTTTT
TRBJ2-7 many TRBV6-2/TRBV6-3 TRBD1 CASTKRTGGDEQYF TGTGCCAGCACTAAAAGGACAGGGGGCGACGAGCAGTACTTC
TRBJ2-1 few TRBV5-1 TRBD1 CASSWRAGQGAYNEQFF TGCGCCAGCAGCTGGAGAGCTGGACAGGGCGCTTACAATGAGCAGTTCTTC
TRBJ2-1 NA TRBV20-1 TRBD2 CSARRTSGGLEQFF TGCAGTGCTAGGAGGACTAGCGGGGGGCTTGAGCAGTTCTTC
TRBJ2-1 NA TRBV5-1 NA CASSTEGISHNEQFF TGCGCCAGCAGCACGGAGGGCATCTCCCACAATGAGCAGTTCTTC
TRBJ2-4 NA TRBV7-8 TRBD1 CASSQTGYNKNIQYF TGTGCCAGCAGTCAGACAGGGTATAACAAAAACATTCAGTACTTC
TRBJ1-5 NA TRBV20-1 NA CSARVGGGNQPQHF TGCAGTGCCCGGGTCGGGGGTGGCAATCAGCCCCAGCATTTT
TRBJ2-7 NA TRBV10-3 NA CAISESEGNEQYF TGTGCCATCAGTGAGTCGGAGGGAAACGAGCAGTACTTC
TRBJ2-7 NA TRBV7-8 NA CASSPTDRSSYNEQYF TGTGCCAGCAGCCCAACCGACCGAAGCTCCTACAATGAGCAGTACTTC
TRBJ2-5 NA TRBV20-1 TRBD1 CSAHGTGEETQYF TGCAGTGCCCATGGGACAGGGGAGGAGACCCAGTACTTC
TRBJ1-4 NA TRBV12-3/TRBV12-4 NA CASSTRGTNEKLFF TGTGCCAGCAGTACCAGGGGCACTAATGAAAAACTGTTTTTT
TRBJ2-3 NA TRBV6-5 TRBD1 CASKMTGAISDTQYF TGTGCCAGCAAGATGACAGGGGCCATATCAGATACGCAGTATTTT
TRBJ2-4 NA TRBV6-2/TRBV6-3 NA CASKGSASGEQYF TGTGCCAGCAAGGGTTCTGCCTCCGGTGAGCAGTACTTC
TRBJ2-6 NA TRBV6-1 NA CASSWGSGANVLTF TGTGCCAGCAGTTGGGGTTCTGGGGCCAACGTCCTGACTTTC